A single T cell receptor (beta chain) is shown here with its context. This sample stems from a study of blood T cell repertoires in COVID-19. Looking at the study overall: Acute-phase and convalescent COVID-19 samples originated in the United States, Italy and Spain. PBMCs, B-cell-depleted T cells, or T cells provided the cDNA or gDNA that made up the material.

In the study's own analysis: Cell counts per sample came from amplifying reference gene primers. Measured with immunoSEQ multiplex PCR; TCRdb has only the in-frame clones, and not every one. V, J and clone size were drawn from that table, and D and trimming were deduced from the DNA. The table lists about 170,000 clones, about 88% of them singletons, with under 30% in the top ten. With V trimmed by 3 bases and J by 2 bases, 6 bases remained unmatched. CDR3 length: 16 residues. Germline lookup yields CDR1 SGHRS and CDR2 YFSETQ. The chain recombines TRBV5-1 with TRBJ2-3, with 10 bases matching TRBD2. This sequence originates from a man in his 60s with acute or convalescent COVID-19. The sample consisted of peripheral blood. Written as DNA, the CDR3 is TGCGCCAGCAGCTCCGGGACTAGCGCGCTCACAGATACGCAGTATTTT. Translation: CASSSGTSALTDTQYF.